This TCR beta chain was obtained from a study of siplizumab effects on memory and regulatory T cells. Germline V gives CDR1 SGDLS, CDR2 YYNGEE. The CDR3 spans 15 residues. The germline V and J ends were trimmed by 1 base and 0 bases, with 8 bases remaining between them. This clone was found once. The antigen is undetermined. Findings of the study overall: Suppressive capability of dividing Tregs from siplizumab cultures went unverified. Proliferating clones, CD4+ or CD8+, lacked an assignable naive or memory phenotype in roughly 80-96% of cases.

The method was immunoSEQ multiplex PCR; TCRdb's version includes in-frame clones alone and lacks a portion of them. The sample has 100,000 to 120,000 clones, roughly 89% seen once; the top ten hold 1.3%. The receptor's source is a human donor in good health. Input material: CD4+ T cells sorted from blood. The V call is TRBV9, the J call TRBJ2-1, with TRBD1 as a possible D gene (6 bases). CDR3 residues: CASSVSGDSYNEQFF. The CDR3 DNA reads TGTGCCAGCAGCGTATCAGGGGACTCCTACAATGAGCAGTTCTTC. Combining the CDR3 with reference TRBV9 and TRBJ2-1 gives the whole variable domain DSGVTQTPKHLITATGQRVTLRCSPRSGDLSVYWYQQSLDQGLQFLIQYYNGEERAKGNILERFSAQQFPDLHSELNLSSLELGDSALYFCASSVSGDSYNEQFFGPGTRLTVL.